This TCR beta chain was sequenced during a study of beta chain features in type 1 diabetes. Study context: Patients and healthy donors were similar in age, gender and cell yields. General observations from the study: Type 1 diabetes patients had TCRB CDR3s that were shorter (moderately but significantly so) in all four CD4+ subsets.

In its sample, this clone was seen a few times. The antigen remains undetermined. The investigators reverse transcribed all of the isolated RNA, so they sequenced expressed TCRB transcripts. TCRdb's copy holds only in-frame clones and misses some; the assay was immunoSEQ multiplex PCR. The sample includes fewer than 550,000 clones, about an eighth of them seen just once. Germline V lookup: CDR1 DFQATT, CDR2 SNEGSKA (reference sequence). This CDR3 contains 11 residues. V gave up 6 bases and J gave up 7 bases, with 9 bases separating them. Post-sort purity exceeded 95% for all sorted populations. The chain joins TRBV20-1 to TRBJ1-4; no definite D call. The sequence was collected from a woman aged 18-30 years in good health. Sequencing was done on a sample of naive CD4+ T cells from blood. The CDR3: CSATSGEKLFF. In nucleotides, the CDR3 is TGCAGTGCCACATCCGGTGAAAAACTGTTTTTT.